The 23 T cell receptor beta chains listed next were all sequenced from one sample in a study of blood T cell repertoires in COVID-19 (dated by TCRdb to the early 2020s). Library construction relied on the immunoSEQ multiplex PCR assay. Drawn from immuneACCESS, this table holds only the in-frame rearrangements with V and J called that TCRdb kept. Clones are partly lost; checked studies trace under half to an unresolved V gene and leave the rest unexplained. This sample is represented by roughly 260,000 clones; 70% to 90% of them were singletons. The ten largest clones represent approximately 2.2% of the sample. Input material: peripheral blood. All receptors derive from a woman aged 45-65 years with acute or convalescent COVID-19.

The chain links TRBV18 to TRBJ1-1; D remains unclear. CDR1 is KGHSH and CDR2 is LQKENI in the germline V gene. V shed 1 base and J shed 1 base, with 4 bases lying between them. The CDR3 consists of 13 residues. The CDR3 coding sequence is TGTGCCAGCTCACCACAACAGAACACTGAAGCTTTCTTT. It translates to CASSPQQNTEAFF.

The chain carries TRBV10-3 and TRBJ2-3; 7 bases are shared with TRBD2. The CDR3 contains 14 residues. The V and J ends lost 6 bases and 3 bases, in that order; junction bases with no gene match: 6. CDR1 ENHRY and CDR2 SYGVKD come from the germline V gene. CDR3 sequence reads: CAIRSTGGTDTQYF. Here the CDR3 DNA reads TGTGCCATCAGATCAACGGGGGGAACAGATACGCAGTATTTT.

This clone was counted only a few times. This rearrangement joins TRBV4-1 to TRBJ1-5; 9 bases fit TRBD1. The CDR3 is 15 amino acids. Germline loops: CDR1 MGHRA, CDR2 YSYEKL. The V segment lost 1 base and the J segment 3 bases; nucleotides outside the gene matches: 1. The CDR3 spells CASSQGDRANQPQHF. CDR3 DNA: TGCGCCAGCAGCCAAGGGGACAGGGCCAATCAGCCCCAGCATTTT.

The table lists this clone with a few counts. The chain carries TRBV5-4 and TRBJ2-2; TRBD1 aligns across 8 bases. Unmatched junction bases numbered 5, after V lost 4 bases and J lost 6 bases. Germline assignment: CDR1 SGHNT and CDR2 YYREEE (reference sequence). The length of the CDR3 is 14 residues. The CDR3 reads CASSPTGGPGELFF. CDR3 bases: TGTGCCAGCAGCCCCACAGGGGGTCCCGGGGAGCTGTTTTTT.

This chain connects TRBV7-3 to TRBJ2-3; 7 bases align to TRBD2. Germline CDR1 is SGHTA and CDR2 is FQGTGA. The V and J ends lost 5 bases and 1 base, in that order; junction bases with no gene match: 12. This CDR3 has 17 residues. The CDR3, as DNA: TGTGCCAGCAGCGCCTTACTTCCGGCGGGGGGCACAGATACGCAGTATTTT. Its translation is CASSALLPAGGTDTQYF.

The chain combines TRBV27 with TRBJ2-7; 9 bases fit TRBD2. CDR1 and CDR2 from the germline V gene are MNHEY and SMNVEV (reference sequence). This CDR3 comprises 16 residues. V lost 3 bases, J lost 1 base, and 7 bases stayed unmatched. The chain's CDR3 is CASSFVLAGGSYEQYF. CDR3 DNA: TGTGCCAGCAGTTTTGTACTAGCGGGCGGTTCCTACGAGCAGTACTTC.

V usage is TRBV18 and J usage is TRBJ1-5; TRBD1 might be the D (6 bases). V shed 3 bases and J shed 1 base, with 16 bases lying between them. The CDR3 has 17 residues. Germline values: CDR1 KGHSH, CDR2 LQKENI. The CDR3 bases are TGTGCCAGCTCACCGCGGGGGAAGGGGGGAAGCAATCAGCCCCAGCATTTT. It is translated as CASSPRGKGGSNQPQHF.

The V and J genes are TRBV6-1 and TRBJ2-1; 11 bases agree with TRBD2. The CDR3 is 17 residues long. Germline CDR1 is MNHNS and CDR2 is SASEGT. V lost 6 bases, J lost 2 bases, and 9 bases stayed unmatched. CDR3 coding DNA: TGTGCCAGCAGGGAACTAGCGGGAGATTGGGCCTACAATGAGCAGTTCTTC. Translating it yields CASRELAGDWAYNEQFF.

The chain combines TRBV7-9 with TRBJ2-5; 8 nucleotides agree with TRBD1. V trimming: 2 bases; J trimming: 3 bases; junction bases outside the gene matches: 5. The CDR3 is made up of 15 amino acids. Germline assignment: CDR1 SEHNR and CDR2 FQNEAQ (reference sequence). CDR3 protein: CASSLRAGGEETQYF. CDR3 DNA: TGTGCCAGCAGCTTAAGGGCAGGGGGCGAAGAGACCCAGTACTTC. The whole variable domain, remainder taken from reference TRBV7-9 and TRBJ2-5, is DTGVSQNPRHKITKRGQNVTFRCDPISEHNRLYWYRQTLGQGPEFLTYFQNEAQLEKSRLLSDRFSAERPKGSFSTLEIQRTEQGDSAMYLCASSLRAGGEETQYFGPGTRLLVL.

The chain recombines TRBV9 with TRBJ1-2, with D unresolved. The CDR3 has 14 amino acids. Trimming removed 0 bases from V and 2 bases from J, with 8 bases in between. Germline lookup yields CDR1 SGDLS and CDR2 YYNGEE. CDR3 nucleotides: TGTGCCAGCAGCGTAGGTGGAGGGAACTATGGCTACACCTTC. This gives the protein CASSVGGGNYGYTF.

This chain uses TRBV29-1 with TRBJ2-7; 9 positions agree with TRBD2. This CDR3 spans 13 amino acids. CDR1 SQVTM and CDR2 ANQGSEA come from the germline V gene. The ends lost 3 bases at V and 4 bases at J; junction bases unmatched: 4. The CDR3 DNA follows: TGCAGCGTTGACCTAGCGGGACCATACGAGCAGTACTTC. It translates to CSVDLAGPYEQYF.

The chain uses TRBV28 and TRBJ2-1; TRBD2 matches 11 bases. In germline, CDR1 is MDHEN, CDR2 SYDVKM. This CDR3 has 17 residues. V was clipped by 3 bases and J by 2 bases; unmatched bases: 6. CDR3 in amino acids: CASSFLAGGSPYNEQFF. CDR3 sequence (DNA): TGTGCCAGCAGTTTCCTAGCGGGAGGAAGCCCCTACAATGAGCAGTTCTTC.

This chain links TRBV30 with TRBJ2-7, with a tentative D call TRBD2 (6 bases). The length of the CDR3 is 17 residues. The germline V and J ends were trimmed by 0 bases and 2 bases, with 20 bases remaining between them. CDR1 and CDR2 from the germline V gene are GTSNPN and SVGIG (reference sequence). The CDR3 protein is CAWSVSNRRTKPYEQYF. CDR3 DNA sequence: TGTGCCTGGAGTGTATCCAATCGAAGGACTAAACCCTACGAGCAGTACTTC.

This chain connects TRBV18 to TRBJ1-1, with TRBD1 as a possible D gene (6 bases). V was trimmed by 4 bases and J by 3 bases, leaving 12 bases between them. The CDR3 is made up of 14 amino acids. Looked up from germline, CDR1 is KGHSH and CDR2 is LQKENI. The CDR3 is CASSRGQRYTEAFF. The CDR3 DNA reads as TGTGCCAGCTCACGAGGACAGAGATACACTGAAGCTTTCTTT.

The gene calls are TRBV6-5 and TRBJ1-2; 8 nucleotides line up with TRBD1. CDR1 is MNHEY and CDR2 is SVGAGI in the germline V gene. The CDR3 sequence is 12 residues long. With V trimmed by 2 bases and J by 9 bases, 2 bases remained unmatched. For the CDR3, the DNA is TGTGCCAGCAGTTACACAGGGGGGAGCTACACCTTC. It yields the protein CASSYTGGSYTF.

The chain carries TRBV6-5 and TRBJ1-5, with TRBD1 matching 7 bases. This CDR3 is built from 14 residues. V dropped 6 bases and J dropped 5; count of bases not matched to a gene: 7. Germline assignment: CDR1 MNHEY and CDR2 SVGAGI. CDR3 in DNA: TGTGCCAGCAGGGGGGGACAGCCGGATCAGCCCCAGCATTTT. It codes for CASRGGQPDQPQHF.

The chain is built from TRBV19 and TRBJ1-1, with D possibly matching TRBD1 (5 bases). The CDR3 extends over 16 amino acids. The germline V and J ends were trimmed by 5 bases and 1 base, with 17 bases remaining between them. Germline-derived CDR1 and CDR2 are LNHDA and SQIVND (reference sequence). CDR3 amino acids: CASSLDSRLGNTEAFF. The CDR3 region has the DNA TGTGCCAGTAGTCTTGACAGTCGTTTAGGGAACACTGAAGCTTTCTTT.

V and J are TRBV18 and TRBJ2-5; 9 bases map to TRBD1. V was clipped by 5 bases and J by 7 bases; unmatched bases: 11. CDR1 is KGHSH and CDR2 is LQKENI in the germline V gene. The CDR3 covers 15 residues. CDR3 in amino acids: CASSSAGTGLATQYF. CDR3 in DNA: TGTGCCAGCTCATCTGCAGGGACAGGGCTAGCGACCCAGTACTTC.

This chain connects TRBV6-5 to TRBJ1-1, with D possibly matching TRBD1 (5 bases). CDR1 is MNHEY and CDR2 is SVGAGI in the germline V gene. This CDR3 is 13 amino acids long. Trimming took 2 bases from V and 2 from J, leaving 6 bases between them. CDR3 in amino acids: CASSYTGNTEAFF. CDR3 DNA sequence: TGTGCCAGCAGTTACACAGGAAACACTGAAGCTTTCTTT.

The chain employs TRBV7-6 and TRBJ2-1; 7 bases align to TRBD2. J lost 7 bases, V lost 5 bases, and 14 bases had no gene match. Germline CDR1 is SGHVS and CDR2 is FNYEAQ. The CDR3 covers 16 residues. CDR3 residues: CASSLEAVWGGNEQFF. In DNA form, the CDR3 reads TGTGCCAGCAGCCTAGAGGCTGTTTGGGGGGGGAATGAGCAGTTCTTC.

The sample holds one count of this clone. The chain joins TRBV18 to TRBJ1-2; possibly TRBD1 for D (5 bases). Trimming pared 5 bases from V and 3 bases from J, leaving 13 bases between. This CDR3 has 14 amino acids. The V gene's germline CDR1 is KGHSH and CDR2 LQKENI. In DNA, the CDR3 is TGTGCCAGCTCATCCGGTCCGGGGGACTATGGCTACACCTTC. This encodes CASSSGPGDYGYTF.

The chain combines TRBV2 with TRBJ2-7; 11 nucleotides line up with TRBD2. Trimming took 1 base from V and 3 from J; bases not matched to a gene: 2. CDR3 length equals 15 residues. Germline V gene data show CDR1 as SNHLY and CDR2 as FYNNEI. This chain's CDR3 is CASSEGLAGGYEQYF. CDR3 coding DNA: TGTGCCAGCAGTGAAGGGCTAGCGGGAGGCTACGAGCAGTACTTC.

The chain links TRBV6-6 to TRBJ2-2, with 7 bases matching TRBD2. CDR3 length: 14 amino acids. Germline assignment: CDR1 MNHNY and CDR2 SVGAGI (reference sequence). The trim removed 2 bases at V and 5 bases at J, leaving 2 bases unmatched. The CDR3 DNA reads as TGTGCCAGCAGTTACGGACTAGATACCGGGGAGCTGTTTTTT. Amino acids: CASSYGLDTGELFF.